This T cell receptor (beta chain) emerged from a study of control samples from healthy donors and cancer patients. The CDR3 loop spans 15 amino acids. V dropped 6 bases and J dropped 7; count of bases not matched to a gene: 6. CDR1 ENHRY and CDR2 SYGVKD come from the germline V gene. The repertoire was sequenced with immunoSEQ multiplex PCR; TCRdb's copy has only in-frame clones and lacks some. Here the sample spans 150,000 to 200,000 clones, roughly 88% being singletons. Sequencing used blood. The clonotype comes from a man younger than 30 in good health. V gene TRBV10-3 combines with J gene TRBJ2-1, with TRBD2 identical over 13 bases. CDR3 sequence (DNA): TGTGCCATCAGGCCACTAGCGGGGGGGCCAAATGAGCAGTTCTTC. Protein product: CAIRPLAGGPNEQFF.